This T cell receptor (beta chain) was sequenced for a study of blood T cell repertoires in COVID-19. This CDR3 is 13 amino acids long. Trimming cost V 4 bases and J 9 bases, with 10 bases left between them. Germline lookup yields CDR1 LGHDT and CDR2 YNNKEL (reference sequence). TCRdb's copy holds only in-frame clones and misses some; the assay was immunoSEQ multiplex PCR. In the table there are some 210,000 clones, 89% of which are singletons. The sequence derives from a man aged 60 to 75 who had recovered from COVID-19. The chain joins TRBV3-1 (or the pseudogene TRBV3-2) to TRBJ1-6; D perhaps matches TRBD1 (6 bases). Sequencing used peripheral blood. CDR3 amino acids: CASSPQQGSPLHF. CDR3 DNA: TGTGCCAGCAGCCCACAACAGGGTTCACCCCTCCACTTT.